This is a list of T cell receptor beta chains from one sample in a study of radiotherapy plus CTLA-4 blockade in lung cancer. TCRdb's table, derived via immunoSEQ multiplex PCR, lists solely in-frame clones and lacks some. The sample carries some 66,000 clones, over 75% recorded once. This specimen consisted of peripheral blood, obtained from a patient treated with radiotherapy plus ipilimumab. The receptors here all came from a human donor with non-small cell lung cancer who had a partial response to radiotherapy plus ipilimumab. Each CDR3 is given with its conserved first and last residue. The D gene is left open where the match is weak. Not every row has a clone size; where given, it reads once, few, many or a size class.

J,D,size,V,DNA,CDR3
TRBJ2-7,NA,once,TRBV7-9,TGTGCCAGCAGCAGACTAGTTGGGTTAGTCAACGAGCAGTACTTC,CASSRLVGLVNEQYF
TRBJ2-2,TRBD2,NA,TRBV14,TGTGCCAGCAGCCAAACTCCGGGACTAGCGGGAGGGCCGACCGGGGAGCTGTTTTTT,CASSQTPGLAGGPTGELFF
TRBJ1-2,TRBD1,NA,TRBV11-2,TGTGCCAGCAGCTCCCCGTCGGGCAGGGGGCAAAACTATGGCTACACCTTC,CASSSPSGRGQNYGYTF
TRBJ1-4,NA,once,TRBV30,TGTGCCTGGAGTTCGAAGTCGCAGGTGTTTTTT,CAWSSKSQVFF
TRBJ1-1,NA,NA,TRBV9,TGTGCCAGCAGCCCATGGACAGCGGGAACTGAAGCTTTCTTT,CASSPWTAGTEAFF
TRBJ2-4,TRBD2,NA,TRBV5-4,TGTGCCAGCAGCTTTACTAGCGGGAGAGGAATAAACATTCAGTACTTC,CASSFTSGRGINIQYF
TRBJ2-7,TRBD2,few,TRBV7-2,TGTGCCAGCAGCTTAGGACTAGCGGGAGACGAGCAGTACTTC,CASSLGLAGDEQYF
TRBJ1-3,TRBD1,NA,TRBV11-2,TGTGCCAGCAGCGACGGACAGGGGGCGTATGGAAACACCATATATTTT,CASSDGQGAYGNTIYF
TRBJ2-1,NA,NA,TRBV5-1,TGCGCCAGCAGCTTGGACCGGAATGAGCAGTTCTTC,CASSLDRNEQFF
TRBJ2-5,NA,few,TRBV29-1,TGCAGCGTTGATTCGCGGATCGGAGTGACCCAGTACTTC,CSVDSRIGVTQYF
TRBJ1-1,TRBD1,NA,TRBV28,TGTGCCAGCAGTCCTTTGGGACAGGGGTTTTTTGAAGCTTTCTTT,CASSPLGQGFFEAFF
TRBJ2-2,TRBD2,NA,TRBV5-4,TGTGCCAGCAGGGGATCTAGCGGAACCGGGGAGCTGTTTTTT,CASRGSSGTGELFF
TRBJ1-1,TRBD1,NA,TRBV18,TGTGCCAGCTCTCCAGGACAGGAAACAGGGACTGAAGCTTTCTTT,CASSPGQETGTEAFF
TRBJ1-3,NA,NA,TRBV30,TGTGCCTTGGAAAGATATCGGAGGGCGGCTGGAAACACCATATATTTT,CALERYRRAAGNTIYF
TRBJ1-3,NA,NA,TRBV5-1,TGCGCCAGCAGCTTGGGCAGGGCCAACCAGGGATCTGGAAACACCATATATTTT,CASSLGRANQGSGNTIYF
TRBJ2-7,NA,NA,TRBV21-1,TGTGCCAGCAGCAAAGGGGCGACTAGCGCGATCTACGAGCAGTACTTC,CASSKGATSAIYEQYF
TRBJ2-1,TRBD2,NA,TRBV19,TGTGCCAGTAGTCCCCAGGGACTTCCGGGGGGTGAGCAGTTCTTC,CASSPQGLPGGEQFF
TRBJ2-7,TRBD2,NA,TRBV28,TGTGCCACCGTCGTTCTAGCGGGAGACTACGAGCAGTACTTC,CATVVLAGDYEQYF
TRBJ2-1,TRBD1,NA,TRBV27,TGTGCCAGCGCCCCAGCCGGGACAGGGGGGTACAATGAGCAGTTCTTC,CASAPAGTGGYNEQFF
TRBJ1-1,NA,NA,TRBV6-1,TGTGCCAGCAGTACCGACAGGAACACTGAAGCTTTCTTT,CASSTDRNTEAFF
TRBJ1-2,NA,NA,TRBV28,TGTGCCAGCAGTTTAAGGGGGACACATGGAGGCTACACCTTC,CASSLRGTHGGYTF
TRBJ1-1,NA,NA,TRBV15,TGTGCCACCAGCAGAGATCCGGGAAGTAACACTGAAGCTTTCTTT,CATSRDPGSNTEAFF
TRBJ2-6,NA,once,TRBV18,TGTGCCAGCTCACCACGGGGGGTCTCTGGGGCCAACGTCCTGACTTTC,CASSPRGVSGANVLTF
TRBJ2-7,TRBD2,NA,TRBV10-2,TGCGCCAGCAGTGATGGCGGGAGGGCCTTCAACGAGCAGTACTTC,CASSDGGRAFNEQYF
TRBJ2-5,TRBD1,NA,TRBV27,TGTGCCAGCAGTTTATCTCTTGACAGGGTCGGGGAGACCCAGTACTTC,CASSLSLDRVGETQYF
TRBJ2-7,NA,NA,TRBV7-2,TGTGCCAGCAGCTTAGTAGGCCGGGTTGGCTCCTACGAGCAGTACTTC,CASSLVGRVGSYEQYF
TRBJ2-7,TRBD1,NA,TRBV11-2,TGTGCCAGCACCGTGACAGGGGGCGAGCAGTACTTC,CASTVTGGEQYF
TRBJ2-7,TRBD2,NA,TRBV6-1,TGTGCCAGCAGTCCCGATAGCGGGAGCGTCTACGAGCAGTACTTC,CASSPDSGSVYEQYF
TRBJ2-7,NA,NA,TRBV7-3,TGTGCCAGCAGCTTAACGTCAGGGGGGAGTGGGGCCTACGAGCAGTACTTC,CASSLTSGGSGAYEQYF
TRBJ2-7,NA,NA,TRBV6-5,TGTGCCAGCAGTTACTCGATTGGGGCCGAGCAGTACTTC,CASSYSIGAEQYF
TRBJ1-2,NA,NA,TRBV19,TGTGCCAGTAGTGTGGAGCGAAACTATGGCTACACCTTC,CASSVERNYGYTF
TRBJ2-5,NA,NA,TRBV25-1,TGTGCCAGCAGTGAATGGGAGAACCAAGAGACCCAGTACTTC,CASSEWENQETQYF
TRBJ1-1,NA,few,TRBV9,TGTGCCAGCAGCGGGGAGATGGGGTCTGAAGCTTTCTTT,CASSGEMGSEAFF
TRBJ2-1,TRBD2,few,TRBV7-3,TGTGCCAGCAGCTCGGGGGGGCTAAGAGGCAATGAGCAGTTCTTC,CASSSGGLRGNEQFF